The sequence of this TCR beta chain was determined in a study of cytomegalovirus exposure and HLA in healthy donors. The PCR ran on 60 Vbeta and 13 Jbeta primers. The repertoire was sequenced with immunoSEQ multiplex PCR; TCRdb's copy has only in-frame clones and lacks some. Of some 100,000 clones listed, around four fifths are singletons. Points from the study as a whole: TCR beta V- and J-gene trimming, according to a later analysis, was linked to a missense DCLRE1C variant. In vitro testing confirmed three CMV-associated chains as specific for CMV antigens.

Germline CDR1 is SGHAT and CDR2 is FQNNGV. The CDR3 contains 16 residues. With V trimmed by 1 base and J by 10 bases, 12 bases remained unmatched. Concerning this clone: What it binds is not known.

Sequencing was performed on PBMCs. V usage is TRBV11-2 and J usage is TRBJ2-1; 8 nucleotides match TRBD1. This receptor was taken from a man between 35 and 55 years old in good health and CMV-seronegative. The CDR3 loop is CASSLAGQGPLWEQFF. DNA of the CDR3: TGTGCCAGCAGCTTAGCAGGACAGGGACCCCTTTGGGAGCAGTTCTTC.